This TCR beta chain originates from a study of cytomegalovirus exposure and HLA in healthy donors. The CDR3 spans 13 residues. Trimming took 4 bases from V and 9 from J, leaving 13 bases between them. Looked up from germline, CDR1 is SEHNR and CDR2 is FQNEAQ (reference sequence). This PCR relied on a set of 60 Vbeta primers and 13 Jbeta primers. Profiled with immunoSEQ multiplex PCR; TCRdb holds only in-frame clones, not every one. The sample data list more than 100,000 clones. Sample: PBMCs. The sequence came from a man aged 18 to 35 in good health and CMV-seronegative. The V and J genes are TRBV7-9 and TRBJ1-5; no firm D call. The CDR3 loop is CASSSTAIGPQHF. CDR3 in DNA: TGTGCCAGCAGCTCCACAGCCATTGGGCCCCAGCATTTT.